This T cell receptor (beta chain) was recovered during a study of OX40 agonist ivuxolimab in advanced cancers. Notes on the study in general: No antigen was identified for the clonally expanded peripheral T cells.

Per germline, CDR1 SGHNT and CDR2 YYREEE (reference sequence). V lost 4 bases and J 3 bases, leaving 2 bases between the germline ends. The CDR3 length is 11 residues. Assay: immunoSEQ multiplex PCR; the TCRdb copy retains only in-frame clones and omits some. The sample yields approximately 20,000 clones, about 70% seen once. Cycle 7 day 1, cycle 4 day 1, and baseline were the timepoints at which blood was sampled. Concerning this clone: Its antigen is currently unknown.

This specimen was CD4+ or CD8+ T cells sorted from blood, taken in a trial of the OX40 agonist ivuxolimab. This receptor was obtained from an adult with an advanced solid tumor such as melanoma, head and neck, liver or kidney cancer. This sequence joins TRBV5-4 and TRBJ2-1; unclear D gene. CDR3 in amino acids: CASSVYNEQFF. The CDR3 DNA reads TGTGCCAGCAGCGTCTACAATGAGCAGTTCTTC.